The present TCR beta chain was sequenced within a study of OX40 agonist ivuxolimab in advanced cancers. The assay was immunoSEQ multiplex PCR, and TCRdb's table has in-frame clones only and misses some. This table holds 65,000 to 80,000 clones, roughly 90% found once. Germline assignment: CDR1 SEHNR and CDR2 FQNEAQ (reference sequence). The V gene lost 1 base and the J gene lost 7 bases, with 11 bases spanning the gap. This CDR3 comprises 14 residues. The chain combines TRBV7-9 with TRBJ2-1; D gene unclear. The sample here was CD4+ or CD8+ T cells sorted from blood, taken in a trial of the OX40 agonist ivuxolimab. This receptor was taken from an adult with an advanced solid tumor such as melanoma, head and neck, liver or kidney cancer. For the CDR3, the DNA is TGTGCCAGCAGCTTAGACCCTTTTGGTAATGAGCAGTTCTTC. Protein product: CASSLDPFGNEQFF. Full variable domain (outside the CDR3, taken from reference TRBV7-9 and TRBJ2-1): DTGVSQNPRHKITKRGQNVTFRCDPISEHNRLYWYRQTLGQGPEFLTYFQNEAQLEKSRLLSDRFSAERPKGSFSTLEIQRTEQGDSAMYLCASSLDPFGNEQFFGPGTRLTVL.